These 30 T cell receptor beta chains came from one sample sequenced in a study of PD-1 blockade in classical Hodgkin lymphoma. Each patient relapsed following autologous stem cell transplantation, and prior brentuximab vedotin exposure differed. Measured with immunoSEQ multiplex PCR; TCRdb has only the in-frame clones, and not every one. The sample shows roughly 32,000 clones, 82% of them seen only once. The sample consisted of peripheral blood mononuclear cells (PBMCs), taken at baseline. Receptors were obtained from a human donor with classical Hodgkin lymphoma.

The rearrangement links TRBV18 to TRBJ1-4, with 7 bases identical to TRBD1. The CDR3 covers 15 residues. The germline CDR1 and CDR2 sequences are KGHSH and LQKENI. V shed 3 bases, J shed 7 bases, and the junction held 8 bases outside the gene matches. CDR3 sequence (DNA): TGTGCCAGCTCACCCGGACAGGTCGGCCGTGAAAAACTGTTTTTT. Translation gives CASSPGQVGREKLFF.

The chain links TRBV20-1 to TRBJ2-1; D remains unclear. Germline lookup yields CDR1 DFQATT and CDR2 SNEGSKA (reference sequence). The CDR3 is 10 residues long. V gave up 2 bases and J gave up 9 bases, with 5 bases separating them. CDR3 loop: CSARKVEQFF. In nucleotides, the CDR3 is TGCAGTGCTAGAAAGGTTGAGCAGTTCTTC.

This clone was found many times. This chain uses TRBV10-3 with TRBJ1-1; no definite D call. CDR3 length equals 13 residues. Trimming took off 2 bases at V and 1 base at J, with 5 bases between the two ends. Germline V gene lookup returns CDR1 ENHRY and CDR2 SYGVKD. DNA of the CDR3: TGTGCCATCAGTGAGCACCAGAACACTGAAGCTTTCTTT. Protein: CAISEHQNTEAFF.

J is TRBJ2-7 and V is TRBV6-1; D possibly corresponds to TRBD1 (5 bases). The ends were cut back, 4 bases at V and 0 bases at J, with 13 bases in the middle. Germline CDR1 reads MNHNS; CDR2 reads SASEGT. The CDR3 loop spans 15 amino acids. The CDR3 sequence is CASSGATVYSYEQYF. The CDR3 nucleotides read TGTGCCAGCAGTGGCGCGACAGTTTACTCCTACGAGCAGTACTTC.

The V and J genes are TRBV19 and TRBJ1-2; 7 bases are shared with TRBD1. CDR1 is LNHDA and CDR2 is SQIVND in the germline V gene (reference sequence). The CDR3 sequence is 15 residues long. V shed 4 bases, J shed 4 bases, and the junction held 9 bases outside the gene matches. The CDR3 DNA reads TGTGCCAGTAGTACTCTCACAGGGGCGGCCTATGGCTACACCTTC. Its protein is CASSTLTGAAYGYTF.

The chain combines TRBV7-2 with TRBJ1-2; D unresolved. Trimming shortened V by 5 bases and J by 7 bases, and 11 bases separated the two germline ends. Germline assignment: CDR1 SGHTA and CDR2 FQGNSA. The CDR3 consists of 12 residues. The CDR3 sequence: CASSPGLGGYTF. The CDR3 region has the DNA TGTGCCAGCAGCCCAGGACTAGGTGGCTACACCTTC.

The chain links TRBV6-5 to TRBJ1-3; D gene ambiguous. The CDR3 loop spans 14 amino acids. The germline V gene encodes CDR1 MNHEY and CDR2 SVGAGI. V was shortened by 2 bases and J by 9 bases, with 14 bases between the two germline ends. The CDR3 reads CASSYGRAGPTIYF. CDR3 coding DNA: TGTGCCAGCAGTTACGGGCGGGCCGGCCCCACCATATATTTT.

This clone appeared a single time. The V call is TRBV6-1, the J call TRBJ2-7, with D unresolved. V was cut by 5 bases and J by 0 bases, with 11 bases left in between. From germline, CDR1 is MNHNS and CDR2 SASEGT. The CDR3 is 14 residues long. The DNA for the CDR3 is TGTGCCAGCAGTCCCTCGGCGACCTCCTACGAGCAGTACTTC. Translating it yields CASSPSATSYEQYF.

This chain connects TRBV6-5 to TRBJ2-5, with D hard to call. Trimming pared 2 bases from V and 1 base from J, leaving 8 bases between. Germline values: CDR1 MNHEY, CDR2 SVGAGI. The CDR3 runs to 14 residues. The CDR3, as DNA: TGTGCCAGCAGTTACGGGATGGCCCAAGAGACCCAGTACTTC. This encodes CASSYGMAQETQYF.

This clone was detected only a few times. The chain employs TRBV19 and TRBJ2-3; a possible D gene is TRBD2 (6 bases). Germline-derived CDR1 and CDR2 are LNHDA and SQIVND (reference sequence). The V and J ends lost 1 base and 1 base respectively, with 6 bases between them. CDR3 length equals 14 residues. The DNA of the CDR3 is TGTGCCAGTAGTATAGCGGGGGGCACAGATACGCAGTATTTT. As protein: CASSIAGGTDTQYF.

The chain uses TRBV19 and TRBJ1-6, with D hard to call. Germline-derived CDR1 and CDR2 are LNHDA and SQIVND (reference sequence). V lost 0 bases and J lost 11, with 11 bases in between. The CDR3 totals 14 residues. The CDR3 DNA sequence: TGTGCCAGTAGTATAGATCTGGGGTTGGCACCCCTCCACTTT. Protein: CASSIDLGLAPLHF.

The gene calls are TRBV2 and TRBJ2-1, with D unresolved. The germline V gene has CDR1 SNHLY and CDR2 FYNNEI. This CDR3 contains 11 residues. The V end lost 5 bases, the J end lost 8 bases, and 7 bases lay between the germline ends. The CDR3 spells CASSLEDEQFF. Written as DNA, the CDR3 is TGTGCCAGCAGTCTAGAGGATGAGCAGTTCTTC.

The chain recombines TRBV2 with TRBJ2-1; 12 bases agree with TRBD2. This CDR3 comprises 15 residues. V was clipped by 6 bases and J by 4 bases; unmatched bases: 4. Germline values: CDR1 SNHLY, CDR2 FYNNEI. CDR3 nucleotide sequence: TGTGCCAGCAGCAGGACTAGCGGGGTTTACAATGAGCAGTTCTTC. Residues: CASSRTSGVYNEQFF. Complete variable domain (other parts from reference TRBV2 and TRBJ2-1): EPEVTQTPSHQVTQMGQEVILRCVPISNHLYFYWYRQILGQKVEFLVSFYNNEISEKSEIFDDQFSVERPDGSNFTLKIRSTKLEDSAMYFCASSRTSGVYNEQFFGPGTRLTVL.

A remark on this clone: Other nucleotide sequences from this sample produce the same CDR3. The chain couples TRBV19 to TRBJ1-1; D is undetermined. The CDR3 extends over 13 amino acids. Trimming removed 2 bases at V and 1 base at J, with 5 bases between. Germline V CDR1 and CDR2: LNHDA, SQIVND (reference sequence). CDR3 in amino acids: CASSIRRNTEAFF. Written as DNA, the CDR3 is TGTGCCAGTAGTATACGCAGGAACACTGAAGCTTTCTTT.

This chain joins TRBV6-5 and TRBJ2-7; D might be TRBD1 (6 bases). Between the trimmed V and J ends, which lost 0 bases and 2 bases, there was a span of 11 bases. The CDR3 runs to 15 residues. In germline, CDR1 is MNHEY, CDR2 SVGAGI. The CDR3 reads CASSYSVTGTYEQYF. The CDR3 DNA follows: TGTGCCAGCAGTTACTCGGTTACAGGGACCTACGAGCAGTACTTC.

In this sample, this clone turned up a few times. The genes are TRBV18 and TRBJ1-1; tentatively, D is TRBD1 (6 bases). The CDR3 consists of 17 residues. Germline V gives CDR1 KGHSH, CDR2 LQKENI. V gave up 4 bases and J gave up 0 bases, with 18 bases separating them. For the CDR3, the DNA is TGTGCCAGCTCACTAAGACAGGCGAGGGACATGAACACTGAAGCTTTCTTT. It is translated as CASSLRQARDMNTEAFF.

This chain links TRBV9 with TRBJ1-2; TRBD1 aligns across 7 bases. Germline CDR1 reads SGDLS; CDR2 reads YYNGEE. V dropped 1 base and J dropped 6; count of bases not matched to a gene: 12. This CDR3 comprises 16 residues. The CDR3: CASSVTGTAYSDGYTF. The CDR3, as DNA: TGTGCCAGCAGCGTAACCGGGACAGCATACTCGGATGGCTACACCTTC.

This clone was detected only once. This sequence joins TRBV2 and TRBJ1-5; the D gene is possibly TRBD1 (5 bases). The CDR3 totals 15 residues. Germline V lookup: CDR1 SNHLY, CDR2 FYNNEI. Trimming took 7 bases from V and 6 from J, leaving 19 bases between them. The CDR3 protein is CASTVVQGSSQPQHF. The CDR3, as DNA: TGTGCCAGCACGGTCGTTCAGGGTTCGAGTCAGCCCCAGCATTTT.

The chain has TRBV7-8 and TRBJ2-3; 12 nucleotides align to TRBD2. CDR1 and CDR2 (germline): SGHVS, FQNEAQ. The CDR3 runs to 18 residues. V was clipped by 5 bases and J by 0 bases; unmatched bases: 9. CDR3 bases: TGTGCCAGCAGCCCCTCACCGGGACTAGCGGGTAGCACAGATACGCAGTATTTT. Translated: CASSPSPGLAGSTDTQYF.

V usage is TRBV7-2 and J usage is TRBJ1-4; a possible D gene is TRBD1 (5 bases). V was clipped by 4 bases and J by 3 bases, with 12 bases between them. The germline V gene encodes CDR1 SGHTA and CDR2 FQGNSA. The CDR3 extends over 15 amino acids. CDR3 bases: TGTGCCAGCAGCTCCCAAGGACAAGCTAATGAAAAACTGTTTTTT. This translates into CASSSQGQANEKLFF.

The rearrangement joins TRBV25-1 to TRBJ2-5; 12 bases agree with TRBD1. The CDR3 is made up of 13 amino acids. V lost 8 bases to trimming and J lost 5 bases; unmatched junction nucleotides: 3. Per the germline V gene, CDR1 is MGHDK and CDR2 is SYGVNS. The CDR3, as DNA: TGTGCCAGCGGGACAGGGGGCGCCGAGACCCAGTACTTC. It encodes CASGTGGAETQYF.

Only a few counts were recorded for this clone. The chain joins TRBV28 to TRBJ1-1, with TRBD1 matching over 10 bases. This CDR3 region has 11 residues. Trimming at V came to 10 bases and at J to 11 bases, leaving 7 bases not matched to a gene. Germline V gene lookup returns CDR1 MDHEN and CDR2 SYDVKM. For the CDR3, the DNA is TGTGCCACCTCGAGACAGGGGGCGGCTTTCTTT. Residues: CATSRQGAAFF.

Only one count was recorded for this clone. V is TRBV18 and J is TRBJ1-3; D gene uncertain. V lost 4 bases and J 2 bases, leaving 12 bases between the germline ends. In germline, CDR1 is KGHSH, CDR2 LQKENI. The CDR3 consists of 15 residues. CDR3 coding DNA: TGTGCCAGCTCACACAAAACCGGGACTGGAAACACCATATATTTT. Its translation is CASSHKTGTGNTIYF.

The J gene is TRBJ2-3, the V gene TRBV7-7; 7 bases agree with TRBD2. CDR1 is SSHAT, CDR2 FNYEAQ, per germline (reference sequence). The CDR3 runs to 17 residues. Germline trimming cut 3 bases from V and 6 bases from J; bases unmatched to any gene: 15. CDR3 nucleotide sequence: TGTGCCAGCAGCTTGGCGGGGGACCCTCAGAGTGGGGATACGCAGTATTTT. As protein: CASSLAGDPQSGDTQYF.

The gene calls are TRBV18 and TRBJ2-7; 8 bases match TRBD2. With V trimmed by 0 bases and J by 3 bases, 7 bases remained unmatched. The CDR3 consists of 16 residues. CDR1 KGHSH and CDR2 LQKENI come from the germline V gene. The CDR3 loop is CASSPPGRAGVYEQYF. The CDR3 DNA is TGTGCCAGCTCACCACCGGGTCGAGCGGGGGTCTACGAGCAGTACTTC.

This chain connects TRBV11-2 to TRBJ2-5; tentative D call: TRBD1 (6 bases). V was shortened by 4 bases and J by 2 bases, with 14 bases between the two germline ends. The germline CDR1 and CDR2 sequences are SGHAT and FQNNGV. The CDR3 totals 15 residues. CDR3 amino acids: CASSSYLQGQETQYF. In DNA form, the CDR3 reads TGTGCCAGCAGCTCTTACCTACAGGGTCAAGAGACCCAGTACTTC.

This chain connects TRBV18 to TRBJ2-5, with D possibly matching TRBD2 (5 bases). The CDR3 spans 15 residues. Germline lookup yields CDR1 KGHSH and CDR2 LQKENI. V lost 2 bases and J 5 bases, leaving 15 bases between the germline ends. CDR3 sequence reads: CASSPGEGTMETQYF. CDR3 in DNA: TGTGCCAGCTCACCAGGCGAGGGAACGATGGAGACCCAGTACTTC.

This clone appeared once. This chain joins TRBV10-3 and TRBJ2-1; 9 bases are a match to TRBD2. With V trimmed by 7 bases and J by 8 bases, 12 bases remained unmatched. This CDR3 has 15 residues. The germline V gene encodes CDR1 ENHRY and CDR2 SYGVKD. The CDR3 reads CAINPSSGEGYEQFF. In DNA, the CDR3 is TGTGCCATCAACCCCTCTAGCGGGGAGGGTTATGAGCAGTTCTTC.

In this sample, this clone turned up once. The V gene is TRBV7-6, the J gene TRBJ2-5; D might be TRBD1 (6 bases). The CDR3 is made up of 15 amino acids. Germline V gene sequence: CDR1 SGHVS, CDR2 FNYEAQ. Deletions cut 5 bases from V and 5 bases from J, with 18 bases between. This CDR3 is CASSPLNPGEETQYF. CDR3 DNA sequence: TGTGCCAGCAGCCCACTAAACCCAGGGGAGGAGACCCAGTACTTC.

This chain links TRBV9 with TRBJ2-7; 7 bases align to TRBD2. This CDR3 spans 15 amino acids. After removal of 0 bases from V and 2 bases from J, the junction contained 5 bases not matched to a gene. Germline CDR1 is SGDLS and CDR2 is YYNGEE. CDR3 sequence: CASSVGMGGAYEQYF. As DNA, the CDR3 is TGTGCCAGCAGCGTAGGTATGGGAGGGGCCTACGAGCAGTACTTC.